Sequencing of this T cell receptor (beta chain) was carried out in a study of CD8+ T cells in alopecia areata. CDR3 length: 16 residues. Unmatched junction bases numbered 9, after V lost 5 bases and J lost 1 base. Germline loops: CDR1 SGHAT, CDR2 FQNNGV. cDNA reverse transcribed from extracted RNA served as the sequencing template. Assay: immunoSEQ multiplex PCR; the TCRdb copy retains only in-frame clones and omits some. The sample holds 130,000 to 150,000 clones, 40% to 65% seen once. The chain employs TRBV11-2 and TRBJ2-3; 7 positions match TRBD2. The specimen comprised CD4+ T cells sorted from blood, sampled at week 0. This receptor was taken from a human donor with alopecia areata. The DNA for the CDR3 is TGTGCCAGCAGCCGGATAAGTGGGGGGGGCACAGATACGCAGTATTTT. It specifies CASSRISGGGTDTQYF. The variable domain in full, completed from reference TRBV11-2 and TRBJ2-3, reads EAGVAQSPRYKIIEKRQSVAFWCNPISGHATLYWYQQILGQGPKLLIQFQNNGVVDDSQLPKDRFSAERLKGVDSTLKIQPAKLEDSAVYLCASSRISGGGTDTQYFGPGTRLTVL.